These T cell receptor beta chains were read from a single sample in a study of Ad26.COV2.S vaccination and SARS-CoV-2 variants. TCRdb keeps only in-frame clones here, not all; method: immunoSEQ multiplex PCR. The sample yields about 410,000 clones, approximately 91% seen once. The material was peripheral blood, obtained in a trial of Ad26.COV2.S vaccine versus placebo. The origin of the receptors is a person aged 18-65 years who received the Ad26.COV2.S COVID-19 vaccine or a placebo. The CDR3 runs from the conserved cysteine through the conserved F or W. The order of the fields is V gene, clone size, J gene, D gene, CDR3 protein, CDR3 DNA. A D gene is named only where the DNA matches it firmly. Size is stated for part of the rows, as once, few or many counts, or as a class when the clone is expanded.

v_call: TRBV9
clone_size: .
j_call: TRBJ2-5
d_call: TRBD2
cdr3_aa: CASSPLGAGGFRGQETQYF
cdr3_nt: TGTGCCAGCAGCCCCCTCGGAGCGGGGGGGTTTCGGGGCCAAGAGACCCAGTACTTC

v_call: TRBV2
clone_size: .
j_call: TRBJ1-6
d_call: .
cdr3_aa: CASMEYNSPLHF
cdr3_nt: TGTGCCAGCATGGAGTATAATTCACCCCTCCACTTT

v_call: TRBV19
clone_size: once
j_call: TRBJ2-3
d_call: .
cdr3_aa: CASSIGGTDTQYF
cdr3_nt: TGTGCCAGTAGTATAGGGGGAACAGATACGCAGTATTTT

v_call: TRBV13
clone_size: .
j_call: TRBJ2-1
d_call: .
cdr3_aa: CASSLRGPLSYNEQFF
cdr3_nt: TGTGCCAGCAGCCTCAGGGGACCCCTCTCCTACAATGAGCAGTTCTTC

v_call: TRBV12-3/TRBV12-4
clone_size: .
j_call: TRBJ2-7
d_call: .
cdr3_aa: CASSLQGREQYF
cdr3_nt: TGTGCCAGCAGCCTACAGGGGAGGGAGCAGTACTTC

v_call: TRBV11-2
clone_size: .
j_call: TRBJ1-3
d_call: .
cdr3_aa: CASSLGVSGNTIYF
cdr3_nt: TGTGCCAGCAGCTTAGGAGTCTCTGGAAACACCATATATTTT

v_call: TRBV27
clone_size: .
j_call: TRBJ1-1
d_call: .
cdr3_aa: CASRPLGDRTEAFF
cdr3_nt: TGTGCCAGCAGGCCCTTGGGGGACCGCACTGAAGCTTTCTTT

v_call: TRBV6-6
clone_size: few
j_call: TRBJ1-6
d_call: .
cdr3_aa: CASRPPGRYNSPLHF
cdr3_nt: TGTGCCAGCAGGCCTCCGGGACGCTATAATTCACCCCTCCACTTT

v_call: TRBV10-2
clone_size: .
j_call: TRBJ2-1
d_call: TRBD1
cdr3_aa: CASSGFRDRGRGSSYNEQFF
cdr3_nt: TGCGCCAGCAGTGGATTCCGGGACAGGGGTAGGGGGAGCTCCTACAATGAGCAGTTCTTC

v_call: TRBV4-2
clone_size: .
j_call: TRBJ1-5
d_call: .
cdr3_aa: CASSQDTARQPQHF
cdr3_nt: TGTGCCAGCAGCCAAGACACAGCCCGACAGCCCCAGCATTTT

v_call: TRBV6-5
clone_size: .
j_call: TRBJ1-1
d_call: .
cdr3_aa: CASSYGVLNTEAFF
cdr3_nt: TGTGCCAGCAGTTACGGCGTTCTGAACACTGAAGCTTTCTTT

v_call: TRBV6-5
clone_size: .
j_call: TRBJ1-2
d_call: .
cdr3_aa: CASSLGVYGYTF
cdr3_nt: TGTGCCAGCAGTCTTGGGGTTTATGGCTACACCTTC

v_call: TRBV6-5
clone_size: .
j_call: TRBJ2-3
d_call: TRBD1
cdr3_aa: CASSDSGPPGTDF
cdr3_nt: TGTGCCAGCAGTGACTCGGGACCACCCGGGACAGATTTT

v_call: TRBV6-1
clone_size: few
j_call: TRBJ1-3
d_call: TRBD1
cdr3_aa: CASSDGDRGFSGNTIYF
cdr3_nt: TGTGCCAGCAGTGATGGGGACAGGGGATTCTCTGGAAACACCATATATTTT

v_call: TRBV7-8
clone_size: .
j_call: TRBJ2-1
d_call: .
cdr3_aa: CASSSGQSYNEQFF
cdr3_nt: TGTGCCAGCAGCTCCGGACAGTCCTACAATGAGCAGTTCTTC

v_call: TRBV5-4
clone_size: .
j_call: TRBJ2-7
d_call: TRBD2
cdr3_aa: CASGGTSNEQYF
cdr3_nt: TGTGCCAGCGGCGGGACTAGCAACGAGCAGTACTTC

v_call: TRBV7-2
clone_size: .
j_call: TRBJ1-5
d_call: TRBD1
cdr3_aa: CASSLGQGAAQPQHF
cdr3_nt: TGTGCCAGCAGCTTAGGACAGGGGGCGGCTCAGCCCCAGCATTTT

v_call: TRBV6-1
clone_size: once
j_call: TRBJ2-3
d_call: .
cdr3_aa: CASSEGTGSFTDTQYF
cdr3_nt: TGTGCCAGCAGTGAAGGTACAGGGTCGTTCACAGATACGCAGTATTTT

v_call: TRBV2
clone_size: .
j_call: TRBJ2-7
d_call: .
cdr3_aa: CASSGVGQYF
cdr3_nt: TGTGCCAGCAGTGGAGTGGGGCAGTACTTC

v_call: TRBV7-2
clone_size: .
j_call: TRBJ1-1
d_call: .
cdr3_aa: CASSLGGGTEAFF
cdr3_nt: TGTGCCAGCAGCTTAGGCGGGGGTACTGAAGCTTTCTTT

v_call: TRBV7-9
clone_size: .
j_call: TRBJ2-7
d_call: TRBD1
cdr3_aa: CASSSGQGGSYEQYF
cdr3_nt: TGTGCCAGCAGCTCGGGACAGGGGGGCTCCTACGAGCAGTACTTC

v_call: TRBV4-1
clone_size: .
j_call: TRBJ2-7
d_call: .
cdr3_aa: CASSQDREGADEYEQYF
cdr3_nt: TGCGCCAGCAGCCAAGATCGGGAAGGGGCAGATGAATACGAGCAGTACTTC

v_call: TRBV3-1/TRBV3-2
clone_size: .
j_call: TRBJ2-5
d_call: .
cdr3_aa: CASSQEGTPGTQYF
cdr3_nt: TGTGCCAGCAGCCAAGAGGGGACCCCAGGGACCCAGTACTTC

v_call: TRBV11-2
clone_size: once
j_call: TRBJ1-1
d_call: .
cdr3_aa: CASSSIPIHWNTEAFF
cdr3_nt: TGTGCCAGCAGTTCCATTCCTATACACTGGAACACTGAAGCTTTCTTT

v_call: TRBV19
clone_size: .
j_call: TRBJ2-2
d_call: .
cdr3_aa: CASSIRGLNTGELFF
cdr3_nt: TGTGCCAGTAGTATACGAGGGCTTAACACCGGGGAGCTGTTTTTT

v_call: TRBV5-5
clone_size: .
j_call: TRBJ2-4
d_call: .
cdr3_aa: CASSLTTSQWGNIQYF
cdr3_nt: TGTGCCAGCAGCTTAACCACAAGTCAATGGGGAAACATTCAGTACTTC

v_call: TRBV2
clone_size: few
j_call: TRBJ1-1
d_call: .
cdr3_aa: CASRQNTEAFF
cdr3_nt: TGTGCCAGCAGGCAGAACACTGAAGCTTTCTTT

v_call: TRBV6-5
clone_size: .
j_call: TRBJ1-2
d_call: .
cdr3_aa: CASRMEPYYGYTF
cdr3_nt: TGTGCCAGCAGAATGGAGCCCTACTATGGCTACACCTTC

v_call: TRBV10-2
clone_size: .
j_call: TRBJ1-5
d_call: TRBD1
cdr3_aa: CASSRTGVGNQPQHF
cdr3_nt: TGCGCCAGCAGCCGGACAGGGGTAGGCAATCAGCCCCAGCATTTT

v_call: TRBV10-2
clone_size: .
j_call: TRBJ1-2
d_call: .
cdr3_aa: CASSESWSTNYGYTF
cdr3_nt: TGCGCCAGCAGTGAGTCTTGGTCCACGAACTATGGCTACACCTTC

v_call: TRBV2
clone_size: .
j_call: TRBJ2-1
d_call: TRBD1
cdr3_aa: CASSEGQNNEQFF
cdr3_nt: TGTGCCAGCAGTGAGGGACAGAACAATGAGCAGTTCTTC

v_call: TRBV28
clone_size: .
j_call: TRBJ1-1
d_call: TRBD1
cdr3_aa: CASSFVDRGITEAFF
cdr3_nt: TGTGCCAGCAGTTTTGTGGACAGGGGAATAACTGAAGCTTTCTTT

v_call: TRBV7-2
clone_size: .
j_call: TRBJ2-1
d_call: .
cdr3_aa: CASSLGPGSYNEQFF
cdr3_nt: TGTGCCAGCAGCTTAGGTCCAGGGTCGTACAATGAGCAGTTCTTC

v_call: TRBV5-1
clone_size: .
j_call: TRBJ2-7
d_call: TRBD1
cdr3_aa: CASSFNRGPEQYF
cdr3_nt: TGCGCCAGCAGCTTTAACAGGGGGCCTGAGCAGTACTTC

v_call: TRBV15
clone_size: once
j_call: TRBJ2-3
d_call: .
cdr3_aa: CATSRGTVSTDTQYF
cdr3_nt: TGTGCCACCAGCAGAGGGACAGTAAGCACAGATACGCAGTATTTT

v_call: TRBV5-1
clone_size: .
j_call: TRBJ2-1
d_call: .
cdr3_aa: CASSLGQLGNEQFF
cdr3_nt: TGCGCCAGCAGCTTGGGGCAGCTAGGGAATGAGCAGTTCTTC

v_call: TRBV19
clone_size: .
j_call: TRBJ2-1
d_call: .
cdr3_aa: CASSTLAFNEQFF
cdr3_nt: TGTGCCAGTAGTACCCTAGCTTTCAATGAGCAGTTCTTC

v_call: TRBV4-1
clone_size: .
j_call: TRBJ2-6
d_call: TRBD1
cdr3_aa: CASSRDPAGGKGGANVLTF
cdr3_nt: TGCGCCAGCAGCCGGGACCCGGCAGGGGGAAAAGGCGGGGCCAACGTCCTGACTTTC

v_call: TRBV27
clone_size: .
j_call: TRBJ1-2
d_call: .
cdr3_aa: CASSPFGGDYGYTF
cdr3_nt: TGTGCCAGCAGTCCCTTCGGGGGTGACTATGGCTACACCTTC